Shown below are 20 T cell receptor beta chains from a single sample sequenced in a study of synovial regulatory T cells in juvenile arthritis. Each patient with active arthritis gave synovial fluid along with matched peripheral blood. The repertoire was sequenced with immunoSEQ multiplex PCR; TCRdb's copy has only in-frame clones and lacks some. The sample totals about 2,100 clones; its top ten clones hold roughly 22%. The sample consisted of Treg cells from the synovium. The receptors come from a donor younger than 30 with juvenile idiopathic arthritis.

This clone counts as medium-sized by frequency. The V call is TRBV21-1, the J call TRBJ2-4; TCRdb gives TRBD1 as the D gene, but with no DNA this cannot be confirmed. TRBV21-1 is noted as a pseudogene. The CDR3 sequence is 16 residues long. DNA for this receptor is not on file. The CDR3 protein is CASRPLLQQRKNIQYF.

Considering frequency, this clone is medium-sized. CDR3 residues: CASSFVGGRETQYF. The chain recombines TRBV27 with TRBJ2-5; checking the TCRdb D call of TRBD2 is not possible without DNA. Germline assignment: CDR1 MNHEY and CDR2 SMNVEV (reference sequence). This CDR3 is 14 amino acids long. The record lacks a DNA sequence.

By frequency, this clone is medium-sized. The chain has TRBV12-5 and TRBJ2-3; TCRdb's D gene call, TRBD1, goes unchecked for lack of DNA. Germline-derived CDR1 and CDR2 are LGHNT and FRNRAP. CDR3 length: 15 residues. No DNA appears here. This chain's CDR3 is CASGLVGQGGDTQYF.

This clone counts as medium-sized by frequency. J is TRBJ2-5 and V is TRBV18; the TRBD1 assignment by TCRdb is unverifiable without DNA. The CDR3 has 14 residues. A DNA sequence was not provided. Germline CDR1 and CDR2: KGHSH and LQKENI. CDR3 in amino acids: CASSPRSGEETQYF.

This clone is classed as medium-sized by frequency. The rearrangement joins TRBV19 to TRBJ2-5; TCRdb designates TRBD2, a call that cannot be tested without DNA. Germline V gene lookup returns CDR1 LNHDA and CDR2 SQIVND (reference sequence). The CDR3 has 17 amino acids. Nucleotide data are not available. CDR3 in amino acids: CASSRWTPSGAGETQYF.

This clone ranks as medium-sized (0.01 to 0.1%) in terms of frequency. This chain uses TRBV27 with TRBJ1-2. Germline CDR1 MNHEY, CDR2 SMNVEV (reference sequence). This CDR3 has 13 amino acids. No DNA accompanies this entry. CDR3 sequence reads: CASRTGVDYGYTF.

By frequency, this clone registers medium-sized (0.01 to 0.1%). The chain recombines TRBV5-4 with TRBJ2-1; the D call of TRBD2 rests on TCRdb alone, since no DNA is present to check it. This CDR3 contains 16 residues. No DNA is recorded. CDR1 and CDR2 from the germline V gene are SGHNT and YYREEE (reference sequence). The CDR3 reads CASSRRGTSSYNEQFF. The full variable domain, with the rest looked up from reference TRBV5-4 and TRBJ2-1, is ETGVTQSPTHLIKTRGQQVTLRCSSQSGHNTVSWYQQALGQGPQFIFQYYREEENGRGNFPPRFSGLQFPNYSSELNVNALELDDSALYLCASSRRGTSSYNEQFFGPGTRLTVL.

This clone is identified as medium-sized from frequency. The CDR3 loop reads CASSWDGVGTQYF. This chain connects TRBV6-5 to TRBJ2-3. CDR3 length: 13 amino acids. Nucleotide data are not available. Germline-derived CDR1 and CDR2 are MNHEY and SVGAGI.

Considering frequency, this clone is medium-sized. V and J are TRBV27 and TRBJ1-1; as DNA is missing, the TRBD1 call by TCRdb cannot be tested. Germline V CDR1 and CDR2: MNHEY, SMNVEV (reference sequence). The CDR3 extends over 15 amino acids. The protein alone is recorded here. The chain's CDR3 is CASSLWGQGATEAFF.

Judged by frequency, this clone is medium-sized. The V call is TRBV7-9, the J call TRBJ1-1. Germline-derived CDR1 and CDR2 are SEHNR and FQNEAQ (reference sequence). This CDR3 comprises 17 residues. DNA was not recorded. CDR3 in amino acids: CASSFYLTRGGNTEAFF.

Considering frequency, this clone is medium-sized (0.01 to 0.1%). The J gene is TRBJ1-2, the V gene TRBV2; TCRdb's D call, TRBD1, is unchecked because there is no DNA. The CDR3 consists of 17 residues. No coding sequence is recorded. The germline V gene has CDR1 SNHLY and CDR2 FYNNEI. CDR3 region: CASSEAQGQPRYYGYTF.

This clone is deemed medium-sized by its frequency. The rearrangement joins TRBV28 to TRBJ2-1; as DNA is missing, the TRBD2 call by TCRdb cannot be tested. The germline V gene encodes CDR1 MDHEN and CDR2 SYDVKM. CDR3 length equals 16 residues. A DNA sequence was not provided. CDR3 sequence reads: CASSPAYLLAYNEQFF.

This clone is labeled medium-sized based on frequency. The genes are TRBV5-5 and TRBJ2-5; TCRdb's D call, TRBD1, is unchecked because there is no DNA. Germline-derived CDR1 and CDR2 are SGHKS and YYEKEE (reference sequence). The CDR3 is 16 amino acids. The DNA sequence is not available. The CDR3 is CASSPDPGQGGETQYF. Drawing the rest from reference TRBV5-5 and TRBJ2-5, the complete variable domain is DAGVTQSPTHLIKTRGQQVTLRCSPISGHKSVSWYQQVLGQGPQFIFQYYEKEERGRGNFPDRFSARQFPNYSSELNVNALLLGDSALYLCASSPDPGQGGETQYFGPGTRLLVL.

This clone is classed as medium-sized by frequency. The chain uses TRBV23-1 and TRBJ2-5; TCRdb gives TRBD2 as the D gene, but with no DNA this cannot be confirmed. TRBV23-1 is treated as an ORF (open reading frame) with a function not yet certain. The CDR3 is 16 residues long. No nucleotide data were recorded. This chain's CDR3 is CASSQETGSPKETQYF.

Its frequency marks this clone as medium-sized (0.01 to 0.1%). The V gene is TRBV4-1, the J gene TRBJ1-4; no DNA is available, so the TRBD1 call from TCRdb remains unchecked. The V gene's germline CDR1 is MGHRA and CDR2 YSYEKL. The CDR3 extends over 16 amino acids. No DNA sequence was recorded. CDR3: CASSQETDRGNEKLFF.

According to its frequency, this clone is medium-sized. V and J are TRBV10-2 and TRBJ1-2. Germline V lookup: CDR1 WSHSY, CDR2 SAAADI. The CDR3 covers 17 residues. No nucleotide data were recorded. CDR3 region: CASSEWIDVVGTHGYTF.

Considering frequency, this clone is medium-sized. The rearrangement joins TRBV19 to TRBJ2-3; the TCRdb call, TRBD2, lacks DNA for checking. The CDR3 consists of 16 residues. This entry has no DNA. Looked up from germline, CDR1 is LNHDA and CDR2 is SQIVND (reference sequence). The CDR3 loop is CASSIAGDNDIDTQYF.

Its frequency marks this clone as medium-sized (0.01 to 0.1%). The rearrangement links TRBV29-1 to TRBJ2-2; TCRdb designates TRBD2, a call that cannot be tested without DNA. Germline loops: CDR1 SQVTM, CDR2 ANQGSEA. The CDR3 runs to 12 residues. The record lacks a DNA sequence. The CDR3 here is CSVDINTGELFF.

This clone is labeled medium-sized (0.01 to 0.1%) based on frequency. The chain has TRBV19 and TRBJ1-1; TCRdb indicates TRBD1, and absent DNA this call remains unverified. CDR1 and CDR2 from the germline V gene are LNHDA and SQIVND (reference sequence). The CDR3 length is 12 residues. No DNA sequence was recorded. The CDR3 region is CASSRQSAEAFF.

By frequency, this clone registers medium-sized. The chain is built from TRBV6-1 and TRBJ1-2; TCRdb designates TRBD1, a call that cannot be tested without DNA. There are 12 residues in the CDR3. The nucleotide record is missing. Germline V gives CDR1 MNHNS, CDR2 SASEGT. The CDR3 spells CASSRGQEGYTF.